Following are 31 T cell receptor beta chains from one sample sequenced in a study of blood T cells in healthy people across ages. Primed by a sample-barcoded 5' primer and a J-beta primer mix, a second PCR proceeded for roughly 6 to 12 cycles. TCRdb reanalysed the 5' RACE reads using MiXCR and keeps one entry per CDR3 protein. Of around 650,000 distinct CDR3 sequences listed, around two fifths are singletons. Sequencing was carried out using blood. These receptors all stem from an older man in good health.

This clonotype appeared many times. The chain carries TRBV29-1 and TRBJ2-5, with D possibly being TRBD1 (6 bases). The CDR3 spans 11 residues. Germline V gene lookup returns CDR1 SQVTM and CDR2 ANQGSEA. Trimming removed 4 bases at V and 4 bases at J, with 7 bases between. The DNA of the CDR3 is TGCAGCGTTGTGGGGGCAGAGACCCAGTACTTC. Protein product: CSVVGAETQYF.

The CDR3 sequence: CSARDRPSRYNEQFF. The DNA for the CDR3 is TGCAGTGCTAGAGACCGGCCTAGTCGGTACAATGAGCAGTTCTTC. The chain links TRBV20-1 to TRBJ2-1; D is undetermined. V shed 0 bases and J shed 4 bases, with 13 bases lying between them. The CDR3 spans 15 residues. Germline CDR1 DFQATT, CDR2 SNEGSKA (reference sequence).

This clonotype was detected a few times. The chain couples TRBV6-2 or TRBV6-3 to TRBJ2-1; D might be TRBD1 (6 bases). V was trimmed by 7 bases and J by 9 bases, leaving 19 bases between them. Germline values: CDR1 MNHEY, CDR2 SVGEGT. CDR3 length: 14 residues. This chain's CDR3 is CASNDIGGRSEQFF. CDR3 sequence (DNA): TGTGCCAGCAACGACATTGGGGGCAGGAGTGAGCAGTTCTTC.

The rearrangement joins TRBV20-1 to TRBJ1-3; 8 nucleotides agree with TRBD1. Germline assignment: CDR1 DFQATT and CDR2 SNEGSKA (reference sequence). This CDR3 region has 14 residues. Trimming cost V 1 base and J 8 bases; bases outside gene matches: 7. CDR3 nucleotides: TGCAGTGCTAGAGTTTCAGGGGGCGCGGACACCATATATTTT. Protein: CSARVSGGADTIYF.

The chain recombines TRBV6-2 or TRBV6-3 with TRBJ2-4; D tentatively reads TRBD1 or TRBD2 (5 bases each). The CDR3 extends over 11 amino acids. Germline V gives CDR1 MNHEY, CDR2 SVGEGT. Trimming shortened V by 2 bases and J by 15 bases, and 11 bases separated the two germline ends. For the CDR3, the DNA is TGTGCCAGCAGTTACGGTGGGACCTGGTACTTC. Translating it yields CASSYGGTWYF.

The J gene is TRBJ1-5, the V gene TRBV5-6; D remains ambiguous. The CDR3 has 14 residues. The V end was cut by 4 bases, the J end by 0 bases, with 8 bases between. CDR1 and CDR2 (germline): SGHDT, YYEEEE. CDR3 DNA sequence: TGTGCCAGCAGCATGGGTAGTAGCAATCAGCCCCAGCATTTT. Amino acid sequence: CASSMGSSNQPQHF.

The chain combines TRBV6-6 with TRBJ2-4; the D is unclear. Matching the DNA end better, TRBJ2-5 makes the J call doubtful. The CDR3 consists of 11 residues. Germline CDR1 reads MNHNY; CDR2 reads SVGAGI (reference sequence). The DNA of the CDR3 is TGTGCCAGCAGATATGGAGAGACCCAGTACTTC. It is translated as CASRYGETQYF.

The chain recombines TRBV2 with TRBJ2-3; tentatively, D is TRBD1 or TRBD2 (5 bases each). The CDR3 contains 14 residues. V was clipped by 3 bases and J by 6 bases, with 13 bases between them. Per the germline V gene, CDR1 is SNHLY and CDR2 is FYNNEI. CDR3 loop: CASSDGDRTDTQYF. The CDR3 nucleotides are TGTGCCAGCAGTGATGGGGACCGGACGGATACGCAGTATTTT. Full variable domain (remainder filled in from reference TRBV2 and TRBJ2-3): EPEVTQTPSHQVTQMGQEVILRCVPISNHLYFYWYRQILGQKVEFLVSFYNNEISEKSEIFDDQFSVERPDGSNFTLKIRSTKLEDSAMYFCASSDGDRTDTQYFGPGTRLTVL.

This chain links TRBV10-3 with TRBJ2-1; no clear D. The tail of the sequence fits TRBJ2-7 better, so the J call may be wrong. This CDR3 spans 14 amino acids. Germline-derived CDR1 and CDR2 are ENHRY and SYGVKD. The CDR3 protein is CAISGGDFYNEQYF. The CDR3 nucleotides are TGTGCCATCAGTGGCGGAGACTTCTACAATGAGCAGTACTTC.

The sample holds a few counts of this clonotype. The J gene is TRBJ2-4, the V gene TRBV7-8, with 9 bases aligning to TRBD2. The DNA end favors TRBJ2-7, so the J call may be wrong. The CDR3 spans 16 residues. Per the germline V gene, CDR1 is SGHVS and CDR2 is FQNEAQ. The CDR3 sequence is CASSLVVAGVEYEQYF. CDR3 sequence (DNA): TGTGCCAGCAGCTTAGTCGTAGCGGGGGTGGAATACGAGCAGTACTTC.

This clonotype was seen more than once but under ten times. The chain has TRBV12-3 or TRBV12-4 and TRBJ2-3; D is possibly TRBD2 (6 bases). The CDR3 runs to 15 residues. The germline V and J ends were trimmed by 6 bases and 6 bases, with 19 bases remaining between them. The CDR3, as DNA: TGTGCCAGCAGGCTGCGCACCCCCAGCGGGGATACGCAGTATTTT. It is translated as CASRLRTPSGDTQYF.

This clonotype was seen a few times. The rearrangement uses TRBV4-3 and TRBJ2-4; TRBD2 agrees at 10 bases. V trimming: 0 bases; J trimming: 0 bases; junction bases outside the gene matches: 8. The CDR3 contains 19 residues. Per the germline V gene, CDR1 is LGHNA and CDR2 is YSLEER. The CDR3 region is CASSQDRTSGPVAKNIQYF. The CDR3 DNA reads as TGCGCCAGCAGCCAAGATAGGACTAGCGGCCCCGTAGCCAAAAACATTCAGTACTTC.

In this sample, this clonotype turned up a few times. The chain couples TRBV6-1 to TRBJ2-5, with D possibly TRBD1 on 6 matching bases. Germline values: CDR1 MNHNS, CDR2 SASEGT. The ends were cut back, 6 bases at V and 4 bases at J, with 18 bases in the middle. The CDR3 length is 15 residues. The CDR3 sequence is CASRAQRGSRETQYF. Here the CDR3 DNA reads TGTGCCAGCAGGGCCCAAAGGGGGTCGCGAGAGACCCAGTACTTC.

V is TRBV25-1 and J is TRBJ1-1; D not certain. This CDR3 is built from 14 residues. Germline V gene sequence: CDR1 MGHDK, CDR2 SYGVNS. Between the trimmed V and J ends, which lost 3 bases and 5 bases, there was a span of 13 bases. This chain's CDR3 is CASSETARSTEAFF. In DNA, the CDR3 is TGTGCCAGCAGTGAGACCGCCCGAAGTACTGAAGCTTTCTTT.

This clonotype occurred a few times. The chain uses TRBV11-2 and TRBJ2-1, with 7 positions matching TRBD2. The CDR3 consists of 14 residues. The V and J ends lost 5 bases and 7 bases, in that order; junction bases with no gene match: 8. The germline gives CDR1 SGHAT, CDR2 FQNNGV. CDR3 loop: CASSAGRNGNEQFF. CDR3 nucleotide sequence: TGTGCCAGCAGCGCCGGGAGGAATGGTAATGAGCAGTTCTTC.

V is TRBV3-1 and J is TRBJ2-3; the D gene is possibly TRBD2 (5 bases). Trimming took off 0 bases at V and 0 bases at J, with 10 bases between the two ends. The CDR3 covers 16 residues. Looked up from germline, CDR1 is LGHDT and CDR2 is YNNKEL (reference sequence). CDR3: CASSQESGFSTDTQYF. The CDR3, as DNA: TGTGCCAGCAGCCAAGAAAGCGGTTTTAGCACAGATACGCAGTATTTT.

The chain couples TRBV30 to TRBJ1-2; 9 bases map to TRBD1. Trimming cost V 4 bases and J 5 bases; bases outside gene matches: 5. This CDR3 comprises 13 residues. Germline V gene sequence: CDR1 GTSNPN, CDR2 SVGIG (reference sequence). The CDR3 DNA follows: TGTGCCTGGATAACAGGGGGCCGATATGGCTACACCTTC. Translating it yields CAWITGGRYGYTF.

The J gene is TRBJ1-2, the V gene TRBV6-2 or TRBV6-3; D not certain. Deletions cut 4 bases from V and 3 bases from J, with 18 bases between. The length of the CDR3 is 16 residues. Germline CDR1 is MNHEY and CDR2 is SVGEGT. The CDR3 is CASSSGRCLSHYGYTF. DNA for the CDR3: TGTGCCAGCAGTTCCGGACGTTGCTTATCACACTATGGCTACACCTTC.

This clonotype was seen a handful of times. The chain recombines TRBV7-3 with TRBJ2-5; D call uncertain. V was clipped by 3 bases and J by 1 base, with 9 bases between them. Germline V gene sequence: CDR1 SGHTA, CDR2 FQGTGA. The CDR3 runs 14 residues. The CDR3 reads CASSLGRSQETQYF. The CDR3 DNA sequence: TGTGCCAGCAGCTTGGGTCGCTCCCAAGAGACCCAGTACTTC.

V gene TRBV20-1 combines with J gene TRBJ2-3, with 7 bases fitting TRBD1. Germline V gene sequence: CDR1 DFQATT, CDR2 SNEGSKA (reference sequence). Unmatched junction bases numbered 9, after V lost 6 bases and J lost 0 bases. CDR3 size: 15 residues. The CDR3 sequence: CSAGIRDSSTDTQYF. The CDR3 DNA reads TGCAGTGCCGGTATCCGGGACAGCAGCACAGATACGCAGTATTTT.

This clonotype was counted many times. CDR3 bases: TGTGCCAGCAGCCTACAGAAATACGAGCAGTACTTC. It codes for CASSLQKYEQYF. This rearrangement joins TRBV7-8 to TRBJ2-7; D remains ambiguous. Between the trimmed V and J ends, which lost 5 bases and 4 bases, there was a span of 9 bases. This CDR3 comprises 12 residues. The germline CDR1 and CDR2 sequences are SGHVS and FQNEAQ. Full variable domain (missing parts from reference TRBV7-8 and TRBJ2-7): GAGVSQSPRYKVAKRGQDVALRCDPISGHVSLFWYQQALGQGPEFLTYFQNEAQLDKSGLPSDRFFAERPEGSVSTLKIQRTQQEDSAVYLCASSLQKYEQYFGPGTRLTVT.

The CDR3 is CASSVSLAGGSGTDTQYF. The CDR3 bases are TGTGCCAGCAGCGTAAGTCTAGCGGGGGGGTCCGGCACAGATACGCAGTATTTT. V is TRBV9 and J is TRBJ2-3; 12 bases are a match to TRBD2. The ends lost 1 base at V and 1 base at J; junction bases unmatched: 7. Germline V CDR1 and CDR2: SGDLS, YYNGEE. The CDR3 has 18 residues.

This clonotype was detected once. This chain joins TRBV4-2 and TRBJ2-7, with TRBD2 matching 10 bases. The assigned J gene may be wrong: the sequence end matches TRBJ2-5 better. Looked up from germline, CDR1 is LGHNA and CDR2 is YNFKEQ. The CDR3 length is 16 residues. CDR3 sequence: CASSQVPGLAPETQYF. The CDR3 nucleotides are TGTGCCAGCAGCCAAGTGCCGGGACTAGCGCCAGAGACCCAGTACTTC.

V gene TRBV20-1 combines with J gene TRBJ2-3; D unclear. Trimming took off 0 bases at V and 5 bases at J, with 15 bases between the two ends. The CDR3 sequence is 15 residues long. Germline lookup yields CDR1 DFQATT and CDR2 SNEGSKA (reference sequence). The CDR3 nucleotides are TGCAGTGCTAGAGATCTATACCGGGTGGGAGATACGCAGTATTTT. It specifies CSARDLYRVGDTQYF.

The chain carries TRBV7-2 and TRBJ2-7; the match to TRBD2 covers 11 bases. CDR3 length equals 14 residues. In germline, CDR1 is SGHTA, CDR2 FQGNSA. V was clipped by 5 bases and J by 4 bases; unmatched bases: 4. CDR3 loop: CASSPTSGRYEQYF. Written as DNA, the CDR3 is TGTGCCAGCAGCCCCACTAGCGGGAGATACGAGCAGTACTTC. The whole variable domain, filled in from reference TRBV7-2 and TRBJ2-7, reads GAGVSQSPSNKVTEKGKDVELRCDPISGHTALYWYRQSLGQGLEFLIYFQGNSAPDKSGLPSDRFSAERTGGSVSTLTIQRTQQEDSAVYLCASSPTSGRYEQYFGPGTRLTVT.

The rearrangement uses TRBV7-6 and TRBJ2-1; D possibly corresponds to TRBD2 (7 bases). In germline, CDR1 is SGHVS, CDR2 FNYEAQ. The CDR3 totals 16 residues. V lost 5 bases to trimming and J lost 1 base, with 15 bases between them. The CDR3 bases are TGTGCCAGCAGCCCAATAGGGGGGGCATCCTACAATGAGCAGTTCTTC. This encodes CASSPIGGASYNEQFF.

The rearrangement uses TRBV7-2 and TRBJ2-1, with 13 bases that match TRBD2. V lost 3 bases and J lost 6; bases outside the gene matches: 5. Germline V gene sequence: CDR1 SGHTA, CDR2 FQGNSA. This CDR3 is built from 16 residues. This CDR3 is CASSFGLAGEFNEQFF. The CDR3 nucleotides read TGTGCCAGCAGCTTCGGACTAGCGGGGGAATTCAATGAGCAGTTCTTC.

On this clonotype itself: A read error is possible here, since a much larger clone lies one base away. The chain uses TRBV7-2 and TRBJ2-5; D might be TRBD1 or TRBD2, each matching 5 bases. Germline-derived CDR1 and CDR2 are SGHTA and FQGNSA. This CDR3 is built from 13 residues. V shed 5 bases and J shed 7 bases, with 14 bases lying between them. CDR3 DNA sequence: TGTGCCAGCAGCCTGGAACAGGCGGGGACCCAGTACTTC. Residues: CASSLEQAGTQYF.

The V gene is TRBV20-1, the J gene TRBJ1-2; D possibly corresponds to TRBD1 (5 bases). Trimming removed 6 bases at V and 4 bases at J, with 15 bases between. The CDR3 loop spans 13 amino acids. Germline CDR1 is DFQATT and CDR2 is SNEGSKA (reference sequence). CDR3 loop: CSAPRDRSYGYTF. The CDR3 coding sequence is TGCAGTGCGCCTCGTGACAGATCCTATGGCTACACCTTC.

The V call is TRBV7-2, the J call TRBJ2-5; 9 nucleotides align to TRBD1. The DNA end favors TRBJ2-7, so the J call may be wrong. Germline V CDR1 and CDR2: SGHTA, FQGNSA. The CDR3 length is 15 residues. CDR3 sequence: CASSLSGTGTGEQYF. The CDR3 DNA sequence: TGTGCCAGCAGCTTAAGCGGGACAGGGACGGGCGAGCAGTACTTC.

This clonotype occurred a few times. This chain uses TRBV7-9 with TRBJ2-2; the D is unclear. Trimming took 1 base from V and 4 from J, leaving 7 bases between them. The CDR3 runs 14 residues. In germline, CDR1 is SEHNR, CDR2 FQNEAQ (reference sequence). DNA for the CDR3: TGTGCCAGCAGCTTAGTTAGGCCCACCGGGGAGCTGTTTTTT. It encodes CASSLVRPTGELFF.